A selection of T cell receptor beta chains follows, all from one sample in a study of response to subunit inactivated influenza vaccine. TCRdb re-called the RT-PCR reads through MiXCR, storing one row per CDR3 protein. The sample comprises 650,000 to 800,000 distinct CDR3 sequences, roughly 13% of which are singletons, and 5.5% to 8% rests with the top ten. The input for sequencing was PBMCs from blood, taken less than 15 days before vaccination. The receptor source for this set is a man in his fifties or sixties who received an inactivated influenza vaccine. Each CDR3 is given with its conserved first and last residue. The D gene is left open where the match is weak. Clone size is not always given. Where it is, it says once, few, many or a class for expanded clones.

V gene	J gene	D gene	clone size	CDR3 DNA	CDR3 protein
TRBV4-3	TRBJ2-3	-	-	TGCGCCAGCAGCCAAGAGAGGGGTACCGGGAATACGCAGTATTTT	CASSQERGTGNTQYF
TRBV7-9	TRBJ2-1	-	-	TGTGCCAGCAGCCTCTCGAACAATGAGCAGTTCTTC	CASSLSNNEQFF
TRBV6-2/TRBV6-3	TRBJ2-4	TRBD1	-	TGTGCCAGCTTGTACTCAGGGGGCCCGAAAAACATTCAGTACTTC	CASLYSGGPKNIQYF
TRBV18	TRBJ2-2	-	few	TGTGCCAGCTCACCATTATCAGGGAACACCGGGGAGCTGTTTTTT	CASSPLSGNTGELFF
TRBV5-1	TRBJ2-3	-	many	TGCGCCAGCAGCTTGGGTTCCCCCACAGATACGCAGTATTTT	CASSLGSPTDTQYF
TRBV2	TRBJ1-6	TRBD1	-	TGTGCCAGCAGTAAGGGACAGATTAATTCACCCCTCCACTTT	CASSKGQINSPLHF
TRBV6-5	TRBJ2-5	TRBD1	few	TGTGCCAGCAGTTCCCTTGGGACAGCTAAAGAGACCCAGTACTTC	CASSSLGTAKETQYF
TRBV4-1	TRBJ2-7	-	-	TGCGCCAGCAGCCAAATAGACGGAAGCTACGAGCAGTACTTC	CASSQIDGSYEQYF
TRBV15	TRBJ1-2	TRBD1	few	TGTGCCACCAGCAGACAGGGGGCGGGTGGCTACACCTTC	CATSRQGAGGYTF
TRBV4-2	TRBJ2-5	TRBD2	-	TGTGCCAGCAGCCTGGGGACTAGCTTGGAGACCCAGTACTTC	CASSLGTSLETQYF
TRBV7-3	TRBJ1-2	-	-	TGTGCCAGCAGCTTATTCCCGGGAGATGGCTACACCTTC	CASSLFPGDGYTF
TRBV5-1	TRBJ2-5	TRBD1	many	TGTGCCAGCTCACCGGGACAGGGTGGAGAGACCCAGTACTTC	CASSPGQGGETQYF
TRBV12-3/TRBV12-4	TRBJ2-7	TRBD1	few	TGTGCCAGCAGCCCGGGACAGGGGTCCCGGTACTTC	CASSPGQGSRYF
TRBV28	TRBJ2-3	TRBD1	few	TGTGCCAGCAGCGTTCTAGCCGGGACAGCAAGCACAGATACGCAGTATTTT	CASSVLAGTASTDTQYF
TRBV4-2	TRBJ2-2	-	-	TGTGCCAGCAGCCAAGATAACCGGGGAGCCGGGGAGCTGTTTTTT	CASSQDNRGAGELFF
TRBV18	TRBJ1-1	TRBD1	-	TGTGCCAGCTCACCTACCGGACAGGTGAACACTGAAGCTTTCTTT	CASSPTGQVNTEAFF
TRBV30	TRBJ2-3	-	few	TGTGCCTGGAGTATAAGTCCTACGCAGTATTTT	CAWSISPTQYF
TRBV20-1	TRBJ1-2	-	-	TGCGCCTCTGCCCAGGCCTCGGGCCCAAACTATGGCTACACCTTC	CASAQASGPNYGYTF
TRBV4-2	TRBJ1-6	-	few	TGTGCCAGCAGCCAAGAGGATGGATATAATTCACCCCTCCACTTT	CASSQEDGYNSPLHF
TRBV6-2/TRBV6-3	TRBJ2-1	TRBD2	-	TGTGCCAGCAGTTTCCCTGGCGGGCTAGCGGGAGAAGGTTTAAGCGATGAGCAGTTCTTC	CASSFPGGLAGEGLSDEQFF
TRBV6-2/TRBV6-3	TRBJ2-2	-	few	TGTGCCAGCAGTTACGGGCCCTCTATGAACACCGGGGAGCTGTTTTTT	CASSYGPSMNTGELFF
TRBV2	TRBJ2-2	-	few	TGTGCCAGCAGTACTAGGGTGGCGAACACCGGGGAGCTGTTTTTT	CASSTRVANTGELFF
TRBV21-1	TRBJ2-7	-	few	TGTGCCAGCAGCACCAGCCTAGCGGGAGACCACTCCTACGAGCAGTACTTC	CASSTSLAGDHSYEQYF
TRBV10-3	TRBJ1-2	TRBD1	-	TGTGCCATCAGCGGCAGGGGGCAGCTGGGAGGCTACACCTTC	CAISGRGQLGGYTF
TRBV6-2/TRBV6-3	TRBJ1-4	-	-	TGTGCCAGCAGTTACTCCCCGACAGTCCAGGGGGAAAAACTGTTTTTT	CASSYSPTVQGEKLFF
TRBV20-1	TRBJ1-2	-	-	TGCAGTGCTAGAGATTGGGACATGATCCACACCTTC	CSARDWDMIHTF
TRBV6-4	TRBJ1-2	-	-	TGTGCCAGCAGTGTCCCCGGACATCCCAATGGCTACACCTTC	CASSVPGHPNGYTF
TRBV4-3	TRBJ1-2	-	-	TGCGCCAGCAGCCAAGAGACAGTAAGAGGGGATGGCTACACCTTC	CASSQETVRGDGYTF
TRBV28	TRBJ2-3	TRBD2	few	TGTGCCAGCAGCCCTCTGACTAGCGGGAGGGAAGATACGCAGTATTTT	CASSPLTSGREDTQYF
TRBV28	TRBJ2-7	-	many	TGTGCCAGCAGGCCCGGCCGAAAGACAGCCTCCTACGAGCAGTACTTC	CASRPGRKTASYEQYF
TRBV10-3	TRBJ2-2	TRBD1	many	TGTGCCATCAGTAACGGACAGGGGGCGGCAACCGGGGAGCTGTTTTTT	CAISNGQGAATGELFF
TRBV12-3/TRBV12-4	TRBJ2-2	TRBD2	many	TGTGCCAGCAGTTTTCAGGCGGGAGACGGAACCGGGGAGCTGTTTTTT	CASSFQAGDGTGELFF
TRBV20-1	TRBJ2-5	-	-	TGCAGTGCTAGCCCCGCGGCGAGAAGGGAGACCCAGTACTTC	CSASPAARRETQYF
TRBV6-1	TRBJ2-6	TRBD1	few	TGTGCCAGCGCGGTGTCCGGACAGGGCTTCTTCTCTGGGGCCAACGTCCTGACTTTC	CASAVSGQGFFSGANVLTF
TRBV12-3/TRBV12-4	TRBJ2-1	-	few	TGTGCCAGCAGTTTAGTCTCCCGGAACTGGGATGAGCAGTTCTTC	CASSLVSRNWDEQFF
TRBV6-1	TRBJ1-4	-	few	TGTGCCAGCATGGGGGCAGGGTTGGTTGAAAAACTGTTTTTT	CASMGAGLVEKLFF
TRBV12-3/TRBV12-4	TRBJ1-5	-	-	TGTGCCAGCAGCGCTCCGGGCGGGCCCCAGCATTTT	CASSAPGGPQHF
TRBV4-2	TRBJ2-4	-	few	TGTGCCAGCAGCCAAGCGGCCAAAAACATTCAGTACTTC	CASSQAAKNIQYF
TRBV12-3/TRBV12-4	TRBJ2-3	-	few	TGTGCCAGCAGTTTTTACCCTAGCACAGATACGCAGTATTTT	CASSFYPSTDTQYF
TRBV28	TRBJ2-1	-	-	TGTGCCAGCAGTTTAAACCGAAACAATGAGCAGTTCTTC	CASSLNRNNEQFF
TRBV11-2	TRBJ1-1	-	few	TGTGCCAGCAGCTTGTCACCCTGGTCCTCTCAAAACATGAACACTGAAGCTTTCTTT	CASSLSPWSSQNMNTEAFF
TRBV6-1	TRBJ2-3	TRBD2	few	TGTGCCACTACCGGGACTAGCGGGGTGGATACGCAGTATTTT	CATTGTSGVDTQYF
TRBV29-1	TRBJ1-4	-	-	TGCAGCGTTCCGGACAGTGCAACTAATGAAAAACTGTTTTTT	CSVPDSATNEKLFF
TRBV9	TRBJ2-7	TRBD2	few	TGTGCCAGCAGCCCGGGGACTAGCGGGAGCCATGCCTACGAGCAGTACTTC	CASSPGTSGSHAYEQYF
TRBV29-1	TRBJ1-2	-	many	TGCAGCGCCTCAAAAATAGGGCATGGCTACACCTTC	CSASKIGHGYTF
TRBV20-1	TRBJ2-1	TRBD2	-	TGCAGTGCCCGTGCGTTGCGGGAGGGCGGTAATGAGCAGTTCTTC	CSARALREGGNEQFF
TRBV29-1	TRBJ2-7	TRBD2	few	TGCAGCGTTGGCTACCCGACTAGCCCTCGATACGAGCAGTACTTC	CSVGYPTSPRYEQYF
TRBV27	TRBJ2-7	TRBD1	few	TGTGCCAGCAGAGGACAGGCGTTCGCTTCCTACGAGCAGTACTTC	CASRGQAFASYEQYF
TRBV5-8	TRBJ2-7	-	-	TGTGCCAGCAGCGGACCGGAGGGCTACGAGCAGTACTTC	CASSGPEGYEQYF
TRBV24-1	TRBJ2-7	-	few	TGTGCCACCAGTGATACCCGGGGCCTAACCTACGAGCAGTACTTC	CATSDTRGLTYEQYF
TRBV7-8	TRBJ2-3	TRBD2	few	TGTGCCAGCAGCCGCGGTCTAGCGGGAGGGCCCTTAAGAGATACGCAGTATTTT	CASSRGLAGGPLRDTQYF
TRBV28	TRBJ2-7	TRBD1	few	TGTGCCACCAGACAGGGTCAAGAGTACGAGCAGTACTTC	CATRQGQEYEQYF
TRBV6-5	TRBJ1-2	-	-	TGTGCCAGCAGCTACTCAGCACAGGTTAACTATGGCTACACCTTC	CASSYSAQVNYGYTF
TRBV5-1	TRBJ1-2	-	many	TGCGCCAGCAGCTTGGGAGACAGAAGCTATGGCTACACCTTC	CASSLGDRSYGYTF
TRBV5-4	TRBJ1-1	-	-	TGTGCCATGGGCACTGGGCTCGAAGACACTGAAGCTTTCTTT	CAMGTGLEDTEAFF
TRBV7-2	TRBJ2-5	-	-	TGTGCCAGCAGCTCCAGGGGGCGGGAGGGCCGCGAGACCCAGTACTTC	CASSSRGREGRETQYF
TRBV12-3/TRBV12-4	TRBJ2-2	TRBD2	-	TGTGCCAGCAGTTTTTTAGCGGGTACCGGGGAGCTGTTTTTT	CASSFLAGTGELFF
TRBV7-2	TRBJ2-5	TRBD2	few	TGTGCCAGCAGCTTAGGGCTAGCGGAAGGACAAGAGACCCAGTACTTC	CASSLGLAEGQETQYF
TRBV27	TRBJ1-2	TRBD1	-	TGTGCCAGCAGTTCCGGGACAGCAATCTATGGCTACACCTTC	CASSSGTAIYGYTF
TRBV12-3/TRBV12-4	TRBJ2-7	-	few	TGTGCCAGCAGTTTTCAGGCACAGTTGGGTGACGAGCAGTACTTC	CASSFQAQLGDEQYF